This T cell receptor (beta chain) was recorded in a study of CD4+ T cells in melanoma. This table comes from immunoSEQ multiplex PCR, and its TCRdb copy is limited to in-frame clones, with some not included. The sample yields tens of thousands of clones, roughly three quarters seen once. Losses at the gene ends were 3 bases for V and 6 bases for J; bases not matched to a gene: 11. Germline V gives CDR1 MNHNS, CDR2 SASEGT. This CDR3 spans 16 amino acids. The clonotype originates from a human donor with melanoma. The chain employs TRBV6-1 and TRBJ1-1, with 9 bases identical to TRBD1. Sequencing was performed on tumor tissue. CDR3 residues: CASSDIGTGLQPEAFF. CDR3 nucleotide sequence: TGTGCCAGCAGTGACATCGGGACAGGGCTTCAACCTGAAGCTTTCTTT.